The 8 T cell receptor beta chains presented below share a single source sample, sequenced in a study of STAT5B mutations in CD4+ large granular lymphocyte leukemia. TCRdb's table, derived via immunoSEQ multiplex PCR, lists solely in-frame clones and lacks some. The data show 30,000 or so clones, 60% to 85% seen once. Sequences were obtained from CD4+ T cells from blood buffy coats. The receptors shown here come from a human donor in good health.

The chain is built from TRBV10-3 and TRBJ2-1; maybe TRBD1 (5 bases). Per germline, CDR1 ENHRY and CDR2 SYGVKD. The CDR3 is 15 residues long. The V gene lost 7 bases and the J gene lost 2 bases, with 15 bases spanning the gap. The CDR3 DNA reads as TGTGCCATCAATAACCAGGGTGATCCCTACAATGAGCAGTTCTTC. It translates to CAINNQGDPYNEQFF.

V is TRBV9 and J is TRBJ2-1, with 12 positions matching TRBD2. Losses at the gene ends were 0 bases for V and 2 bases for J; bases not matched to a gene: 6. This CDR3 is 18 amino acids long. Germline CDR1 and CDR2: SGDLS and YYNGEE. The CDR3 protein is CASSVASRTSGTYNEQFF. The CDR3 DNA sequence: TGTGCCAGCAGCGTAGCTTCTCGGACTAGCGGGACCTACAATGAGCAGTTCTTC.

V and J are TRBV28 and TRBJ2-3; 12 nucleotides agree with TRBD2. The CDR3 runs to 18 residues. Germline CDR1 and CDR2: MDHEN and SYDVKM. V lost 3 bases to trimming and J lost 3 bases; unmatched junction nucleotides: 10. CDR3 DNA sequence: TGTGCCAGCAGTTTGTCTAGCGGGAGGGTGCGATCTACAGATACGCAGTATTTT. Its protein product is CASSLSSGRVRSTDTQYF.

The V call is TRBV29-1, the J call TRBJ2-5, with TRBD2 matching 7 bases. After removal of 4 bases from V and 4 bases from J, the junction contained 6 bases not matched to a gene. Germline values: CDR1 SQVTM, CDR2 ANQGSEA. There are 13 residues in the CDR3. The CDR3 DNA reads TGCAGCGTTGCCAGGGAGGGGATAGAGACCCAGTACTTC. Its translation: CSVAREGIETQYF.

This sequence joins TRBV7-9 and TRBJ2-1; 9 bases are shared with TRBD1. CDR3 length equals 13 residues. Losses at the gene ends were 11 bases for V and 8 bases for J; bases not matched to a gene: 10. Germline V CDR1 and CDR2: SEHNR, FQNEAQ (reference sequence). The CDR3 here is CAGRDRELHEQFF. Here the CDR3 DNA reads TGTGCCGGCCGGGACAGGGAGCTGCATGAGCAGTTCTTC.

The chain uses TRBV6-5 and TRBJ1-3; D may be TRBD1 (5 bases). The germline V gene has CDR1 MNHEY and CDR2 SVGAGI. Trimming shortened V by 5 bases and J by 0 bases, and 8 bases separated the two germline ends. The CDR3 consists of 14 residues. CDR3 protein: CASSQGSSGNTIYF. In nucleotides, the CDR3 is TGTGCCAGCAGTCAGGGATCCTCTGGAAACACCATATATTTT.

The genes are TRBV28 and TRBJ2-7; 7 bases map to TRBD2. Per the germline V gene, CDR1 is MDHEN and CDR2 is SYDVKM. The CDR3 has 14 amino acids. The V gene end was trimmed by 6 bases and the J gene end by 7 bases; junction bases not matched to a gene: 12. CDR3 sequence reads: CASRGSRAGYEQYV. In DNA, the CDR3 is TGTGCCAGCAGGGGTTCAAGAGCGGGGTATGAGCAGTACGTC.

V gene TRBV15 combines with J gene TRBJ2-7, with 7 bases identical to TRBD2. Germline CDR1 is LNHNV and CDR2 is YYDKDF (reference sequence). This CDR3 comprises 14 residues. Trimming cost V 0 bases and J 3 bases; bases outside gene matches: 2. CDR3 loop: CATSRDREGYEQYV. Here the CDR3 DNA reads TGTGCCACCAGCAGAGACAGGGAGGGCTACGAGCAGTACGTC.